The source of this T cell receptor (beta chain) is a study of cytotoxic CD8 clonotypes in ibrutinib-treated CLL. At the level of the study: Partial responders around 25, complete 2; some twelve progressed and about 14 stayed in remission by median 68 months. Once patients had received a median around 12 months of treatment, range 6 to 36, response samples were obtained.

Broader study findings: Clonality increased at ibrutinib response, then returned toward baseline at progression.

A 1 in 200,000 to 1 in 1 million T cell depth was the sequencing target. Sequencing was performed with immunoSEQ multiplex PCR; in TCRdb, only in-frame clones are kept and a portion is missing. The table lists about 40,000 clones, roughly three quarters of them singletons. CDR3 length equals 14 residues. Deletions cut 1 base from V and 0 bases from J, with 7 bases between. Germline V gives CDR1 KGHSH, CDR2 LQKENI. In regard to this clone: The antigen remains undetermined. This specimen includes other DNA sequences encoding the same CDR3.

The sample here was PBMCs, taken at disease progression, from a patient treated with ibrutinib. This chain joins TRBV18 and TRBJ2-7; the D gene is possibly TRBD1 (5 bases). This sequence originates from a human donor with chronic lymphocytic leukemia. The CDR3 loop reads CASSPQGSSYEQYF. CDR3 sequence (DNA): TGTGCCAGCTCACCACAGGGGTCCTCCTACGAGCAGTACTTC.